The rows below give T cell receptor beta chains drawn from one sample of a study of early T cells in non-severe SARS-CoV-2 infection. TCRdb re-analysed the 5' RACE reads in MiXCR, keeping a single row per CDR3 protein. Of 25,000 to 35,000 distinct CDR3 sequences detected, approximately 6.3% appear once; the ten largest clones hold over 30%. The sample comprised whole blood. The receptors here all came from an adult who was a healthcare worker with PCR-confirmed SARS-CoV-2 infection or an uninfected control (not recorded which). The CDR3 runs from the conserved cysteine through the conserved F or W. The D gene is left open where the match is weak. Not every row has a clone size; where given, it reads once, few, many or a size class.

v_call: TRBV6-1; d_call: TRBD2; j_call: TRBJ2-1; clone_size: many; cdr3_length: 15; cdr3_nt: TGTGCCAGCAGAACGGGACTAGCGGGAGCAGGTGAGCAGTTCTTC; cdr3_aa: CASRTGLAGAGEQFF
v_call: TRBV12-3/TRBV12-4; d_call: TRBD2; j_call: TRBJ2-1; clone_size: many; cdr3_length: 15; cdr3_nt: TGTGCCAGCAGCTCGACTAGCGGGAGGTCGGATGAGCAGTTCTTC; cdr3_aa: CASSSTSGRSDEQFF
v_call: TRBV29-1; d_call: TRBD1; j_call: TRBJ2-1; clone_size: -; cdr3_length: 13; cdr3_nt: TGCAGCGTTGAGGTCGACAGGGGGCTGGGAAAGTTCTTC; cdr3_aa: CSVEVDRGLGKFF
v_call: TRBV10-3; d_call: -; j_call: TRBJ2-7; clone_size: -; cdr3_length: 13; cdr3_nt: TGTGCCATCAGGAGCCACCCGACCTACGAGCAGTACTTC; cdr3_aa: CAIRSHPTYEQYF
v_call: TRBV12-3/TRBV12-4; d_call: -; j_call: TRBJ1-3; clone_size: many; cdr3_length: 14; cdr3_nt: TGTGCCAGCAGCATAACAGGCTCTGGAAACACCATATATTTT; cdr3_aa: CASSITGSGNTIYF
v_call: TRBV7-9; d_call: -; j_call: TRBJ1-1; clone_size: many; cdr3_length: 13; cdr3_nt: TGTGCCAGCAGCTTATTCGGGAACACTGAAGCTTTCTTT; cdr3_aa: CASSLFGNTEAFF
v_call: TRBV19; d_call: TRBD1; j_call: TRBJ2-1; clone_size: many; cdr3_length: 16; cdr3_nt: TGTGCCAGTATTAATCTTCAAAGGGGACAGAACAATGAGCAGTTCTTC; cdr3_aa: CASINLQRGQNNEQFF
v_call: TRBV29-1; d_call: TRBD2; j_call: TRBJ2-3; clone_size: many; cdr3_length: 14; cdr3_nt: TGCAGCGTTGACTCCAGCCCGGGGGGAGATACGCAGTATTTT; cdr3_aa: CSVDSSPGGDTQYF
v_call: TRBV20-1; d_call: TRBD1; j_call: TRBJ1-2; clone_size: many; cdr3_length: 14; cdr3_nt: TGCAGTGCTAGCCCGGACAGGGGGTTCTATGGCTACACCTTC; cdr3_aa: CSASPDRGFYGYTF
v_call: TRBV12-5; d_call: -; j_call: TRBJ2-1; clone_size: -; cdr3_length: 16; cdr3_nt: TGTGCTAGTGGTTCCCGGACCCGGACCTCCTACAATGAGCAGTTCTTC; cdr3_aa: CASGSRTRTSYNEQFF
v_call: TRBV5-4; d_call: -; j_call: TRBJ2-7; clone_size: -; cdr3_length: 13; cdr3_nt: TGTGCCAGCAGCTTAGGACAGTCCTACGAGCAGTACTTC; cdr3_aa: CASSLGQSYEQYF
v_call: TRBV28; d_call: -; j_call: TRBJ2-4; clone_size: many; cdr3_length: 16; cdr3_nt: TGTGCCAGCAGTTTATGGTCTTCTCTAGCCAAAAACATTCAGTACTTC; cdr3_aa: CASSLWSSLAKNIQYF
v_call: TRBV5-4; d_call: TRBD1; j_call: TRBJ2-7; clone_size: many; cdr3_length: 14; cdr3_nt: TGTGCCAGCAGCTTGGACAGGGGGACCTACGAGCAGTACTTC; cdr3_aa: CASSLDRGTYEQYF
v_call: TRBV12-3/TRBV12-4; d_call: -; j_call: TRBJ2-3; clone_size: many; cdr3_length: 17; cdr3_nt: TGTGCCAGCAGTCCACAGGGACGGGGGATGTGGGGAGATACGCAGTATTTT; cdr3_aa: CASSPQGRGMWGDTQYF
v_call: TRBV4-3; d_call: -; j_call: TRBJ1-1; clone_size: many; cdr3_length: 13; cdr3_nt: TGCGCCAGCAGCCTATCAGGGGTCACTGAAGCTTTCTTT; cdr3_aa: CASSLSGVTEAFF
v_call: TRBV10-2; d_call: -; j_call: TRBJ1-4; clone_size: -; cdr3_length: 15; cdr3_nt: TGCGCCAGCAGTGAGCAGGATCCACGGGTTGAAAAACTGTTTTTT; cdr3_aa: CASSEQDPRVEKLFF
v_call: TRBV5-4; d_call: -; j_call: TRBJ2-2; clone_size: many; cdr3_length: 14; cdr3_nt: TGTGCCAGCAAAGACAGGACGAACACCGGGGAGCTGTTTTTT; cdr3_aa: CASKDRTNTGELFF
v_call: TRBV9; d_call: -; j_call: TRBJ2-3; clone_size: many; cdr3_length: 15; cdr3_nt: TGTGCCAGCAGCGTAGCCCCACTCTTCACAGATACGCAGTATTTT; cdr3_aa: CASSVAPLFTDTQYF
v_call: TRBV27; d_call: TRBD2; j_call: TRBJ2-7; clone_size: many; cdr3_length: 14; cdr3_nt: TGTGCCAGCAGGCGGACTAGCAGCGCCTACGAGCAGTACTTC; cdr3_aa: CASRRTSSAYEQYF
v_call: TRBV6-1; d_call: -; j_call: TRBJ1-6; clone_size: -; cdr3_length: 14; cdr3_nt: TGTGCCAGCACGAGGGGTTTCGATAATTCACCCCTCCACTTT; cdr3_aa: CASTRGFDNSPLHF
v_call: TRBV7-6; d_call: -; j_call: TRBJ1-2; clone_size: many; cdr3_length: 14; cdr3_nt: TGTGCCAGCAGCTTAGCGGGGTCAGGGAATGGCTACACCTTC; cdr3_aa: CASSLAGSGNGYTF
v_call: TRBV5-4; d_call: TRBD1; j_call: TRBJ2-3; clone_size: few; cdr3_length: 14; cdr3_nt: TGTGCCAGCGAGGGACAGACTGGCACAGATACGCAGTATTTT; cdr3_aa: CASEGQTGTDTQYF
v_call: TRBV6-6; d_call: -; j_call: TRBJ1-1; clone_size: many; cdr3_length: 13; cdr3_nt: TGTGCCAGCAGTTACGGGTTGGACACTGAAGCTTTCTTT; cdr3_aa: CASSYGLDTEAFF
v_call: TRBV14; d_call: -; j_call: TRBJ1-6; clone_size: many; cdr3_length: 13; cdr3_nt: TGTGCCAGCAGCCCGCAGCACAATTCACCCCTCCACTTT; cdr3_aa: CASSPQHNSPLHF
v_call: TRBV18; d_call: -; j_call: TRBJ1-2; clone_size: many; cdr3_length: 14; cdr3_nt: TGTGCCAGCTCACACCGGGACGGCGAGGCTGGCTACACCTTC; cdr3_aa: CASSHRDGEAGYTF
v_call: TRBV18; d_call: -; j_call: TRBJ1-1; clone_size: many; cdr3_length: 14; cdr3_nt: TGTGCCAGCTCACCACCCCGAGGTAACACTGAAGCTTTCTTT; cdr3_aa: CASSPPRGNTEAFF
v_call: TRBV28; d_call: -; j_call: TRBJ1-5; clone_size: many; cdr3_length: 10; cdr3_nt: TGTGCCAGCGGGAGTAAGCCCCAGCATTTT; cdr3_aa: CASGSKPQHF
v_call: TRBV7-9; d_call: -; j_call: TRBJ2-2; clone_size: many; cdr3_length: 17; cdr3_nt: TGTGCCAGCAGCCCCAAAGCGGGACAGGCGAACACCGGGGAGCTGTTTTTT; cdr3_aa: CASSPKAGQANTGELFF
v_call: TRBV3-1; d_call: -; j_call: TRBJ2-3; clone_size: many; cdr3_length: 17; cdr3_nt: TGTGCCAGCAGCAGCACGCAGGGGCGGGGGTCCCGTGATACGCAGTATTTT; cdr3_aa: CASSSTQGRGSRDTQYF
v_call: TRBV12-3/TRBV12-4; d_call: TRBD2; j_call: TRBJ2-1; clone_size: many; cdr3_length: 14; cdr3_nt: TGTGCCAGCAGCCAACTAGCGGGAGCCCATGAGCAGTTCTTC; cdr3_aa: CASSQLAGAHEQFF
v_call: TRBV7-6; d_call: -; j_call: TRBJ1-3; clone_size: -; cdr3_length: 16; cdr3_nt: TGTGCCAGCAGCTTAGTCGGTCCAGACTCTGGAAACACCATATATTTT; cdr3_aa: CASSLVGPDSGNTIYF
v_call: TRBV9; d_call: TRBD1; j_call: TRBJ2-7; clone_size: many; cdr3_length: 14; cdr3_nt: TGTGCCAGCAGCCCGGGGACAGGGGACTACGAGCAGTACTTC; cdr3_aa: CASSPGTGDYEQYF
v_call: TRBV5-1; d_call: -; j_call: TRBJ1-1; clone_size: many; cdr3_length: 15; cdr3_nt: TGCGCCAGCAGCCCGGGCCAACAGAGGGACGCGATGGCTTTCTTT; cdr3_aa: CASSPGQQRDAMAFF
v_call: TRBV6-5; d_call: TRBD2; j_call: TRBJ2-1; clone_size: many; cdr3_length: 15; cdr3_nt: TGTGCCAGCAGTTACTCGGGTAGCGGGGGGGCCCGACGGTTCTTC; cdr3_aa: CASSYSGSGGARRFF
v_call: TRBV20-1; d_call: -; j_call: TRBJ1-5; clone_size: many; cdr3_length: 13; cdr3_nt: TGCAGTGCTAGGGGGGCGCCAGATCAGCCCCAGCATTTT; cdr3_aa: CSARGAPDQPQHF
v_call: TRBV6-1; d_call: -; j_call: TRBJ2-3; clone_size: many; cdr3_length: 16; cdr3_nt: TGTGCCAGCAGCCTAGCTCGGGGTTTGGGTGCAGATACGCAGTATTTT; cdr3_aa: CASSLARGLGADTQYF
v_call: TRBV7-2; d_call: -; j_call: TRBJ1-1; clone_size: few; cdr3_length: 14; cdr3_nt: TGTGCCAGCAGCTTAGCGGGCCGGATGTCTGAAGCTTTCTTT; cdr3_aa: CASSLAGRMSEAFF
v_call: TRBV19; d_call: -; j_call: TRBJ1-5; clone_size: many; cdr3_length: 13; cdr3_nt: TGTGCCAGTGGAGCCGGGGTTCGTCAGCCCCAGCATTTT; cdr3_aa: CASGAGVRQPQHF
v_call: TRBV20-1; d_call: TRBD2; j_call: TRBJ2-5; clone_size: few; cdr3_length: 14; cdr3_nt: TGCAGTGCCCCGTTGAGCGGGGGGATGGAGACCCAGTACTTC; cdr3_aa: CSAPLSGGMETQYF
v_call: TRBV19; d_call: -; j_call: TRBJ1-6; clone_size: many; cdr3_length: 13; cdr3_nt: TGTGCCAGTACGGCCGGGGTCAATTCACCCCTCCACTTT; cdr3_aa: CASTAGVNSPLHF
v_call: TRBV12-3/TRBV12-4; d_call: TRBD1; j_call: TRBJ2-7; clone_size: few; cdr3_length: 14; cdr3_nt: TGTGCCAGCACAAGGACAGGGAACCACTACGAGCAGTACTTC; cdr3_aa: CASTRTGNHYEQYF
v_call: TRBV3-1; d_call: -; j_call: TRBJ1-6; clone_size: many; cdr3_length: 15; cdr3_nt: TGTGCCAGCAGCCAAGGGCAGGGCGACGGATCACCCCTCCACTTT; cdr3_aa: CASSQGQGDGSPLHF
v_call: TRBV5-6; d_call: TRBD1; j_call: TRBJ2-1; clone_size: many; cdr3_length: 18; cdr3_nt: TGTGCCAGCACTGACCGGGACAGGGGGCGTATATTCTACAATGAGCAGTTCTTC; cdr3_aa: CASTDRDRGRIFYNEQFF
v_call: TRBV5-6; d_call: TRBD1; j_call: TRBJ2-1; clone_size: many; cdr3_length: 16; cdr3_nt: TGTGCCAGCAGCTTGGCCGCGGCAGGGGGATACAATGAGCAGTTCTTC; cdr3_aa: CASSLAAAGGYNEQFF
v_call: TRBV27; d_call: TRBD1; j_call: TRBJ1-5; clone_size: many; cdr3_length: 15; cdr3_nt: TGTGCCAGCAGATCTAGGGACAGGGGGTATCAGCCCCAGCATTTT; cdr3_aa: CASRSRDRGYQPQHF
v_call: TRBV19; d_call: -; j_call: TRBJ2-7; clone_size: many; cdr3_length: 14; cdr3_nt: TGTGCCAGTAGTGGCGTCGCGGGGGCGGGTGAGCAGTACTTC; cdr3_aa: CASSGVAGAGEQYF
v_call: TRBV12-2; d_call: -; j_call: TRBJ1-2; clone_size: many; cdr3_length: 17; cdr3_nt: TGTGCAAGTCGCTCCACCCTTAAGGGACAGAAGAACTATGGCTACACCTTC; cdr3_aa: CASRSTLKGQKNYGYTF
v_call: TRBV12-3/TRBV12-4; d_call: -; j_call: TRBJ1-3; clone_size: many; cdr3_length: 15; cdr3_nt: TGTGCCAGCAGTTCGCCGCGGTTCTCTGGAAACACCATATATTTT; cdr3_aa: CASSSPRFSGNTIYF
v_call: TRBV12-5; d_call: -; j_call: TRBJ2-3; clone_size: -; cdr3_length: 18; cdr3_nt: TGTGCTAGTGGTTTGACCCTCCCCTCAGCGGGCAGCACAGATACGCAGTATTTT; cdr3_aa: CASGLTLPSAGSTDTQYF
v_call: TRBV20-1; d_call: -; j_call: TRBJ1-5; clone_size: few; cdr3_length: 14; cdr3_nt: TGCAGTGCTAGAGGGCAAATTAGCAATCAGCCCCAGCATTTT; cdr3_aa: CSARGQISNQPQHF
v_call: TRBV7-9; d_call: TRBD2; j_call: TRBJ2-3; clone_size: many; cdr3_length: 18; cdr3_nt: TGTGCCAGCAGCTCTCCGGGACTAGCGGGGGCAGGCACAGATACGCAGTATTTT; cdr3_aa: CASSSPGLAGAGTDTQYF
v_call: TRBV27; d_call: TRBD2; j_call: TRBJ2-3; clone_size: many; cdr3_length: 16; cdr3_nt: TGTGCCAGCAGTTTAGTAGCGGGTTCCGCGGGAGATACGCAGTATTTT; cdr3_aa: CASSLVAGSAGDTQYF
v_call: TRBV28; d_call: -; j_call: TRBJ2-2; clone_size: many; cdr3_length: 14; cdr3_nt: TGTGCCAGCAGCGGCAGGGTTCGCACCGGGGAGCTGTTTTTT; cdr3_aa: CASSGRVRTGELFF
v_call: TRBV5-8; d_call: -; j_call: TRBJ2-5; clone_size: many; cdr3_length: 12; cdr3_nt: TGTGCCAGCAGCTTACACCAAGAGACCCAGTACTTC; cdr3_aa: CASSLHQETQYF
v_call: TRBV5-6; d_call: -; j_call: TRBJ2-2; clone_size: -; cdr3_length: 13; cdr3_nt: TGTGCCAGCAGCCGGAGAAGGGCCGGGGAGCTGTTTTTT; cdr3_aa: CASSRRRAGELFF
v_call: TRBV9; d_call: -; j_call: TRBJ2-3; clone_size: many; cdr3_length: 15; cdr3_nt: TGTGCCAGCAGCGTAGGGGGCCAGATCACAGATACGCAGTATTTT; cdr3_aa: CASSVGGQITDTQYF